Below, 25 T cell receptor beta chains from the same sample are listed, as sequenced in a study of blood T cell repertoires in COVID-19. Sequencing used immunoSEQ multiplex PCR; TCRdb keeps in-frame clones, though not all of them. The sample shows a few hundred thousand clones, roughly 84% of them seen only once. Input material: PBMCs or T cells enriched from blood (not recorded which). The receptors shown here come from a woman in her thirties or forties who had recovered from COVID-19.

V and J are TRBV19 and TRBJ1-5, with 7 bases identical to TRBD1. CDR3 size: 15 residues. J gave up 0 bases and V 5 bases, and 4 bases lay outside the gene matches. CDR1 and CDR2 (germline): LNHDA, SQIVND (reference sequence). This chain's CDR3 is CASSAQGYSNQPQHF. CDR3 sequence (DNA): TGTGCCAGTAGTGCACAGGGGTATAGCAATCAGCCCCAGCATTTT.

The V call is TRBV28, the J call TRBJ1-2; tentatively, D is TRBD1 (5 bases). Germline V gene lookup returns CDR1 MDHEN and CDR2 SYDVKM. The ends were cut back, 2 bases at V and 5 bases at J, with 15 bases in the middle. The CDR3 has 15 residues. CDR3 region: CASSLDSQNWYGYTF. The CDR3, as DNA: TGTGCCAGCAGTTTAGACAGCCAAAATTGGTATGGCTACACCTTC.

The J gene is TRBJ2-7, the V gene TRBV4-1; 9 positions match TRBD1. CDR3 length equals 15 residues. CDR1 is MGHRA, CDR2 YSYEKL, per germline. The trim removed 0 bases at V and 9 bases at J, leaving 9 bases unmatched. CDR3 coding DNA: TGCGCCAGCAGCCAAGAGCTCCGGGACAGGGAGGGGCAGTACTTC. This encodes CASSQELRDREGQYF.

V is TRBV10-3 and J is TRBJ2-2; 7 bases are shared with TRBD1. This CDR3 is built from 16 residues. The germline CDR1 and CDR2 sequences are ENHRY and SYGVKD. The J segment lost 2 bases and the V segment lost 7 bases, leaving 10 bases of the junction unmatched. In nucleotides, the CDR3 is TGTGCCATCAATACGATATACAGGGGTAACACCGGGGAGCTGTTTTTT. Protein sequence: CAINTIYRGNTGELFF.

This chain connects TRBV29-1 to TRBJ2-5, with no clear D. V was cut by 5 bases and J by 5 bases, with 12 bases left in between. The germline gives CDR1 SQVTM, CDR2 ANQGSEA. The CDR3 is made up of 12 amino acids. The CDR3 nucleotides read TGCAGCGTTCCCGTTGGTCAGGAGACCCAGTACTTC. It yields the protein CSVPVGQETQYF.

The gene calls are TRBV6-1 and TRBJ1-2, with TRBD1 as a possible D gene (6 bases). This CDR3 has 14 residues. The V and J ends lost 1 base and 7 bases respectively, with 13 bases between them. From germline, CDR1 is MNHNS and CDR2 SASEGT. CDR3 bases: TGTGCCAGCAGTGAAGGTGGCAGGGGCTTTGGCTACACCTTC. Its translation: CASSEGGRGFGYTF.

The chain employs TRBV18 and TRBJ1-4, with a weak D call TRBD1 (6 bases). This CDR3 spans 16 amino acids. Germline V gene data show CDR1 as KGHSH and CDR2 as LQKENI. V lost 4 bases, J lost 3 bases, and 15 bases lay in between. CDR3 in DNA: TGTGCCAGCTCACTACAGGGAGCAGGAGCTAATGAAAAACTGTTTTTT. It is translated as CASSLQGAGANEKLFF.

The V call is TRBV14, the J call TRBJ2-5, with D tentatively TRBD2 (6 bases). Trimming cost V 1 base and J 4 bases, with 13 bases left between them. Germline CDR1 is SGHDN and CDR2 is FVKESK. This CDR3 region has 15 residues. The chain's CDR3 is CASSQGLGEGETQYF. The CDR3 DNA reads TGTGCCAGCAGCCAAGGACTAGGGGAAGGAGAGACCCAGTACTTC.

The rearrangement links TRBV5-5 to TRBJ2-7, with 9 bases matching TRBD1. Germline V gene sequence: CDR1 SGHKS, CDR2 YYEKEE (reference sequence). J lost 7 bases, V lost 3 bases, and 5 bases had no gene match. This CDR3 is 13 amino acids long. The CDR3 protein is CASSSGQGQEQYV. In nucleotides, the CDR3 is TGTGCCAGCAGCTCGGGACAGGGTCAAGAGCAGTACGTC.

The rearrangement links TRBV7-9 to TRBJ2-7, with 7 bases that match TRBD2. The V segment lost 5 bases and the J segment 2 bases; nucleotides outside the gene matches: 9. The CDR3 is made up of 15 amino acids. Germline V gene data show CDR1 as SEHNR and CDR2 as FQNEAQ (reference sequence). CDR3 coding DNA: TGTGCCAGCAGCGCGAGCGGGGTAGGGACCTACGAGCAGTACTTC. It yields the protein CASSASGVGTYEQYF. The full variable domain, in which reference TRBV7-9 and TRBJ2-7 provide the parts outside the CDR3, is DTGVSQNPRHKITKRGQNVTFRCDPISEHNRLYWYRQTLGQGPEFLTYFQNEAQLEKSRLLSDRFSAERPKGSFSTLEIQRTEQGDSAMYLCASSASGVGTYEQYFGPGTRLTVT.

The V gene is TRBV5-8, the J gene TRBJ2-7; unclear D gene. The germline V and J ends were trimmed by 5 bases and 4 bases, with 10 bases remaining between them. CDR3 length: 12 amino acids. The germline V gene has CDR1 SGHTS and CDR2 YDEGEE. DNA for the CDR3: TGTGCCAGCAGAGGAGTCACTTACGAGCAGTACGTC. Protein sequence: CASRGVTYEQYV.

DNA for the CDR3: TGTGCCAGTAGTATACAGGCGGGCGAAGCTTTCTTT. This translates into CASSIQAGEAFF. The V call is TRBV19, the J call TRBJ1-1; no reliable D call. Germline values: CDR1 LNHDA, CDR2 SQIVND (reference sequence). The CDR3 covers 12 residues. V lost 2 bases, J lost 8 bases, and 9 bases lay in between.

The chain links TRBV18 to TRBJ2-7; 8 positions agree with TRBD2. Per the germline V gene, CDR1 is KGHSH and CDR2 is LQKENI. The CDR3 extends over 14 amino acids. The V and J ends lost 6 bases and 2 bases, in that order; junction bases with no gene match: 6. CDR3 sequence (DNA): TGTGCCAGCTCCCTCGGGGGGGGGCCCTACGAGCAGTACGTC. This sequence encodes CASSLGGGPYEQYV.

As to this clone: Different DNA sequences within this sample yield the same CDR3. CDR3 bases: TGTGCCAGCAGTCCACGGACTAGCGGGAGTAGGGAGACCCAGTACTTC. Encoded protein: CASSPRTSGSRETQYF. The chain combines TRBV28 with TRBJ2-5, with 13 bases fitting TRBD2. Germline CDR1 reads MDHEN; CDR2 reads SYDVKM. The CDR3 consists of 16 residues. V gave up 5 bases and J gave up 5 bases; unmatched junction bases: 8.

This clone was seen just once. The chain combines TRBV28 with TRBJ2-1; 7 nucleotides match TRBD1. V dropped 3 bases and J dropped 2; count of bases not matched to a gene: 1. Germline V gene data show CDR1 as MDHEN and CDR2 as SYDVKM. The CDR3 contains 14 residues. The chain's CDR3 is CASSFQGAYNEQFF. The CDR3 bases are TGTGCCAGCAGTTTCCAGGGGGCCTACAATGAGCAGTTCTTC.

The CDR3 region is CASSLPLLNEQFF. In DNA, the CDR3 is TGTGCCAGCAGCTTACCCCTCTTAAATGAGCAGTTCTTC. This chain connects TRBV7-9 to TRBJ2-1; no reliable D call. V was pared by 2 bases and J by 7 bases, with 9 bases between. Germline CDR1 is SEHNR and CDR2 is FQNEAQ (reference sequence). CDR3 length: 13 residues.

The V gene is TRBV9, the J gene TRBJ2-3; tentative D call: TRBD2 (6 bases). Trimming cost V 0 bases and J 4 bases, with 9 bases left between them. CDR3 length: 14 amino acids. Germline lookup yields CDR1 SGDLS and CDR2 YYNGEE. The CDR3 nucleotides read TGTGCCAGCAGCGTAGACGGGAGCTCAGATACGCAGTATTTT. Its protein product is CASSVDGSSDTQYF.

The J gene is TRBJ1-2, the V gene TRBV5-1; 7 bases match TRBD1. V lost 2 bases to trimming and J lost 6 bases; unmatched junction nucleotides: 7. CDR1 is SGHRS and CDR2 is YFSETQ in the germline V gene. This CDR3 region has 14 residues. DNA for the CDR3: TGCGCCAGCAGCTTACTGACAGGGAGTGATGGCTACACCTTC. It specifies CASSLLTGSDGYTF.

The CDR3 DNA reads TGTGCCAGCAGCGCAACAGGGGGAGATCCCAATGAGCAGTTCTTC. Amino acid sequence: CASSATGGDPNEQFF. V and J are TRBV5-6 and TRBJ2-1, with 8 positions matching TRBD1. V was pared by 4 bases and J by 6 bases, with 9 bases of the junction left unmatched. Germline CDR1 is SGHDT and CDR2 is YYEEEE. The CDR3 loop spans 15 amino acids.

The gene calls are TRBV6-6 and TRBJ1-5, with D possibly matching TRBD1 (6 bases). The CDR3 is 15 amino acids. Trimming took 10 bases from V and 0 from J, leaving 16 bases between them. Germline V gene data show CDR1 as MNHNY and CDR2 as SVGAGI (reference sequence). CDR3 sequence (DNA): TGTGCCACCAGGGGCCCGTCGTATAGCAATCAGCCCCAGCATTTT. Its translation: CATRGPSYSNQPQHF.

The chain uses TRBV2 and TRBJ1-1, with D possibly matching TRBD1 (5 bases). The CDR3 has 15 residues. The germline gives CDR1 SNHLY, CDR2 FYNNEI. The V and J ends lost 5 bases and 4 bases respectively, with 17 bases between them. The CDR3 reads CASSFAGQVITEAFF. The CDR3 region has the DNA TGTGCCAGCAGTTTTGCGGGGCAGGTAATCACTGAAGCTTTCTTT.

The chain joins TRBV6-1 to TRBJ1-2; 9 bases fit TRBD1. The V segment lost 1 base and the J segment 8 bases; nucleotides outside the gene matches: 8. The CDR3 runs to 15 residues. The germline CDR1 and CDR2 sequences are MNHNS and SASEGT. This CDR3 reads CASSEDLGQGRGYTF. The CDR3 DNA follows: TGTGCCAGCAGTGAAGACCTGGGACAGGGTCGAGGCTACACCTTC.

This chain joins TRBV28 and TRBJ1-2; 7 positions match TRBD1. With 5 bases clipped from V and 8 bases from J, the junction kept 8 bases outside the gene matches. This CDR3 spans 13 amino acids. Germline loops: CDR1 MDHEN, CDR2 SYDVKM. The DNA of the CDR3 is TGTGCCAGCAGTACTCCTGGACAGGCCGGCTACACCTTC. Protein product: CASSTPGQAGYTF.

By proportion, this clone is medium-sized. The chain joins TRBV4-2 to TRBJ2-1; D call uncertain. The CDR3 has 14 amino acids. V shed 1 base and J shed 3 bases, with 7 bases lying between them. Germline V gene sequence: CDR1 LGHNA, CDR2 YNFKEQ. DNA of the CDR3: TGTGCCAGCAGCCAAGGCGGAAGCTACAATGAGCAGTTCTTC. It translates to CASSQGGSYNEQFF.

The chain combines TRBV7-8 with TRBJ2-2; 8 positions agree with TRBD1. The CDR3 contains 16 residues. CDR1 and CDR2 (germline): SGHVS, FQNEAQ. The V gene end was trimmed by 0 bases and the J gene end by 6 bases; junction bases not matched to a gene: 6. The CDR3: CASSLARQGYAGELFF. The CDR3 coding sequence is TGTGCCAGCAGCTTAGCTAGACAGGGGTACGCCGGGGAGCTGTTTTTT. Based on the CDR3 plus reference TRBV7-8 and TRBJ2-2, the full variable domain is GAGVSQSPRYKVAKRGQDVALRCDPISGHVSLFWYQQALGQGPEFLTYFQNEAQLDKSGLPSDRFFAERPEGSVSTLKIQRTQQEDSAVYLCASSLARQGYAGELFFGEGSRLTVL.